The entry that follows covers one T cell receptor (beta chain) sequence. The sample is drawn from a study of blood T cell repertoires in COVID-19. Study-wide context: Sites across the United States, Italy and Spain contributed samples from acute and convalescent COVID-19.

In germline, CDR1 is SGHTA, CDR2 FQGNSA. The CDR3 contains 13 residues. V shed 5 bases, J shed 5 bases, and the junction held 5 bases outside the gene matches. In the study's own analysis: Estimation of nucleated cell counts was performed using reference gene primer amplification. Assay used: immunoSEQ multiplex PCR; TCRdb lists only in-frame clones, some missing. V and J calls and clone size are as listed in that table; D and trimming were resolved from the DNA. The sample holds under 200,000 clones; about 88% are singletons and the top ten take about 5%. This chain links TRBV7-2 with TRBJ2-5; 7 nucleotides agree with TRBD1. Input material: peripheral blood. This clonotype was sampled from an elderly woman with acute or convalescent COVID-19. This CDR3 is CASSEQGSETQYF. Here the CDR3 DNA reads TGTGCCAGCAGCGAACAGGGGTCGGAGACCCAGTACTTC. Using reference TRBV7-2 and TRBJ2-5 for the parts outside the CDR3, the full variable domain is GAGVSQSPSNKVTEKGKDVELRCDPISGHTALYWYRQSLGQGLEFLIYFQGNSAPDKSGLPSDRFSAERTGGSVSTLTIQRTQQEDSAVYLCASSEQGSETQYFGPGTRLLVL.